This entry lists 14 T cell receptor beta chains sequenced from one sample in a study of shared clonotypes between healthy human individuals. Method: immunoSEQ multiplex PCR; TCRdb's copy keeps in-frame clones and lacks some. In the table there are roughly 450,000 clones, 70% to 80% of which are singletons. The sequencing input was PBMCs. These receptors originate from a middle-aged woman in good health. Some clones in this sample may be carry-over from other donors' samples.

CDR3 in DNA: TGCGCCAGCAGCTTTCAGGGGAGTGAAAAACTGTTTTTT. Its protein is CASSFQGSEKLFF. The chain recombines TRBV5-1 with TRBJ1-4, with D possibly matching TRBD1 (6 bases). V lost 2 bases, J lost 7 bases, and 9 bases lay in between. Germline V gene lookup returns CDR1 SGHRS and CDR2 YFSETQ. The CDR3 extends over 13 amino acids.

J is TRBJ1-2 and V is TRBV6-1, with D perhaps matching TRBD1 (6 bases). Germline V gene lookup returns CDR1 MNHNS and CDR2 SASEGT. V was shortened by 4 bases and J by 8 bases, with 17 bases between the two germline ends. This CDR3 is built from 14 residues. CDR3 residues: CASSVNFQGSGYTF. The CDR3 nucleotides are TGTGCCAGCAGTGTAAACTTCCAGGGGAGCGGCTACACCTTC.

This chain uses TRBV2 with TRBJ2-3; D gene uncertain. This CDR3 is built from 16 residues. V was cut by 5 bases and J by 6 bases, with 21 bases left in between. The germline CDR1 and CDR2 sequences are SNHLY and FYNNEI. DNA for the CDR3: TGTGCCAGCAGTCTGAGCCGGATGGCCACAGTTGATACGCAGTATTTT. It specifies CASSLSRMATVDTQYF.

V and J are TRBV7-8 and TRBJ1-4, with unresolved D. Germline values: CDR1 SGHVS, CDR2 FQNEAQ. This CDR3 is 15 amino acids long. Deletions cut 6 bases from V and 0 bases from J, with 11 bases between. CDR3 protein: CASRAHPSTNEKLFF. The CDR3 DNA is TGTGCCAGCAGAGCACACCCATCAACTAATGAAAAACTGTTTTTT. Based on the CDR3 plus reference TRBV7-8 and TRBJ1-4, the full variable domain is GAGVSQSPRYKVAKRGQDVALRCDPISGHVSLFWYQQALGQGPEFLTYFQNEAQLDKSGLPSDRFFAERPEGSVSTLKIQRTQQEDSAVYLCASRAHPSTNEKLFFGSGTQLSVL.

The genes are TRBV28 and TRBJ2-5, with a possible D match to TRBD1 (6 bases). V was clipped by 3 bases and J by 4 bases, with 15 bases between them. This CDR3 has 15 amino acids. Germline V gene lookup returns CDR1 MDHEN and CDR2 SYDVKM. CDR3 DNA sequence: TGTGCCAGCAGTTTTCGGGTGGGACAACCAGAGACCCAGTACTTC. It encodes CASSFRVGQPETQYF. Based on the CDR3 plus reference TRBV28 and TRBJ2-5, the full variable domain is DVKVTQSSRYLVKRTGEKVFLECVQDMDHENMFWYRQDPGLGLRLIYFSYDVKMKEKGDIPEGYSVSREKKERFSLILESASTNQTSMYLCASSFRVGQPETQYFGPGTRLLVL.

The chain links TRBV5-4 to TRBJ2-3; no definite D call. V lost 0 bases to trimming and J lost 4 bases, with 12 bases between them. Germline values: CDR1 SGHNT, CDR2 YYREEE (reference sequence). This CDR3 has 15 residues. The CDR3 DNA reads TGTGCCAGCAGCTTGGGGCAGTCTGGCCCAGATACGCAGTATTTT. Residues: CASSLGQSGPDTQYF.

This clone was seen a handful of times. The CDR3 here is CASSPRTGGPHEQYF. As DNA, the CDR3 is TGTGCCAGCAGTCCACGGACGGGCGGCCCCCACGAGCAGTACTTC. V and J are TRBV25-1 and TRBJ2-7, with D unclear. Germline values: CDR1 MGHDK, CDR2 SYGVNS. V was shortened by 5 bases and J by 5 bases, with 19 bases between the two germline ends. CDR3 length equals 15 residues.

The CDR3 bases are TGTGCCACCAGCAGAGATAAGGCGGGCCCCGCCGAGCAGTACTTC. Translated: CATSRDKAGPAEQYF. The rearrangement links TRBV15 to TRBJ2-7; maybe TRBD2 (5 bases). V gave up 0 bases and J gave up 6 bases, with 15 bases separating them. The germline CDR1 and CDR2 sequences are LNHNV and YYDKDF (reference sequence). This CDR3 comprises 15 residues.

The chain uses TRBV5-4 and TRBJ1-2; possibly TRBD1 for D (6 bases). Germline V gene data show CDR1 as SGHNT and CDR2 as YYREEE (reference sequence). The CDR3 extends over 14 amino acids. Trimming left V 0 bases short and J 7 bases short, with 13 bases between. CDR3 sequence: CASSLVYREGGYTF. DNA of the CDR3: TGTGCCAGCAGCTTGGTTTACAGGGAGGGTGGCTACACCTTC.

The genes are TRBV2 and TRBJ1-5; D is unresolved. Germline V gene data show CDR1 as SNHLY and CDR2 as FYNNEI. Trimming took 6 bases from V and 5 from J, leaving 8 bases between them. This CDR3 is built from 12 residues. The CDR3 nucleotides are TGTGCCAGCAGGCGATTGGATCAGCCCCAGCATTTT. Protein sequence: CASRRLDQPQHF.

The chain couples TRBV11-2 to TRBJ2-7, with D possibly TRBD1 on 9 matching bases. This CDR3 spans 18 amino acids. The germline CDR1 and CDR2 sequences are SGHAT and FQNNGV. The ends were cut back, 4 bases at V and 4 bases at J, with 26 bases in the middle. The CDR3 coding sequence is TGTGCCAGCAGCTCCACGGGGGGGACAGGGAAGGGTGGATACGAGCAGTACTTC. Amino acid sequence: CASSSTGGTGKGGYEQYF.

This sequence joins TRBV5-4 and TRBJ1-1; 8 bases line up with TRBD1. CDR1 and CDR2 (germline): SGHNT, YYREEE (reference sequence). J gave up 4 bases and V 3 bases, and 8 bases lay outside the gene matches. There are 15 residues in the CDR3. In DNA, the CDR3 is TGTGCCAGCAGCTATGGAGGACAGGGAGGCACTGAAGCTTTCTTT. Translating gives CASSYGGQGGTEAFF.

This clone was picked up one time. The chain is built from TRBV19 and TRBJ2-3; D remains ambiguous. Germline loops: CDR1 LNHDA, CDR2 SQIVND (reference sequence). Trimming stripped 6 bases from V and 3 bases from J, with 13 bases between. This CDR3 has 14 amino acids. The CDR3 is CASSPRTITDTQYF. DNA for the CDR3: TGTGCCAGTAGCCCTAGAACCATTACAGATACGCAGTATTTT. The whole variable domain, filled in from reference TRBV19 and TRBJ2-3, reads DGGITQSPKYLFRKEGQNVTLSCEQNLNHDAMYWYRQDPGQGLRLIYYSQIVNDFQKGDIAEGYSVSREKKESFPLTVTSAQKNPTAFYLCASSPRTITDTQYFGPGTRLTVL.

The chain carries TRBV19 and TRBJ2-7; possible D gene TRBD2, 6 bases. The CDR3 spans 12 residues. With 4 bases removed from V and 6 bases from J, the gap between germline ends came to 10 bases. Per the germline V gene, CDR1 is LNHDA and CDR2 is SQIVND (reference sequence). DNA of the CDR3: TGTGCCAGTAGTACTTGGGGAGGCGAGCAGTACTTC. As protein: CASSTWGGEQYF. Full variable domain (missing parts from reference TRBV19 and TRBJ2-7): DGGITQSPKYLFRKEGQNVTLSCEQNLNHDAMYWYRQDPGQGLRLIYYSQIVNDFQKGDIAEGYSVSREKKESFPLTVTSAQKNPTAFYLCASSTWGGEQYFGPGTRLTVT.